This T cell receptor beta chain was identified during a study of blood T cell repertoires in COVID-19. Germline V gives CDR1 SQVTM, CDR2 ANQGSEA. V dropped 7 bases and J dropped 8 bases, with 14 bases sitting between them. The CDR3 loop spans 11 amino acids. Sequencing was performed with immunoSEQ multiplex PCR; in TCRdb, only in-frame clones are kept and a portion is missing. The sample lists about 150,000 clones, around 80% seen once, with 7.3% in the top ten. This receptor was identified in a man aged 50-59 years who had recovered from COVID-19. The chain carries TRBV29-1 and TRBJ1-2, with D maybe TRBD1 (5 bases). Sequencing used PBMCs or T cells enriched from blood (not recorded which). In DNA, the CDR3 is TGCAGCGGCTCTCAGGGTCGGGGCTACACCTTC. The encoded protein is CSGSQGRGYTF.